A single sample gave rise to the 18 T cell receptor beta chains below, sequenced in a study of identical twins. TCRdb passed the 5' RACE reads through MiXCR, listing each CDR3 protein once. This sample carries 500,000 to 600,000 distinct CDR3 sequences, 20% to 25% of them seen once, and the ten largest clones take approximately 0.95%. This sample also belongs to another study, concerning T cells expressing NK-cell markers.

What was sequenced was CD4+ T cells sorted from blood. Receptors were obtained from a woman aged 18-35 years in good health.

The chain combines TRBV7-8 with TRBJ2-5; possibly TRBD1 for D (5 bases). The CDR3 sequence is 16 residues long. Germline V gives CDR1 SGHVS, CDR2 FQNEAQ. Trimming took off 0 bases at V and 2 bases at J, with 13 bases between the two ends. The CDR3 coding sequence is TGTGCCAGCAGCTTAGCGCTCGCGGACACTCAAGAGACCCAGTACTTC. This sequence encodes CASSLALADTQETQYF.

The gene calls are TRBV15 and TRBJ1-5; tentative D call: TRBD1 (5 bases). The CDR3 length is 17 residues. The ends were cut back, 0 bases at V and 4 bases at J, with 16 bases in the middle. The V gene's germline CDR1 is LNHNV and CDR2 YYDKDF (reference sequence). Here the CDR3 DNA reads TGTGCCACCAGCAGAGATCAGGGCAGTACTAGGAATCAGCCCCAGCATTTT. Translation gives CATSRDQGSTRNQPQHF.

Only a few counts were recorded for this clonotype. CDR3 residues: CSATLPGTLGWTSYNEQFF. CDR3 coding DNA: TGCAGTGCTACTCTCCCCGGGACTCTTGGGTGGACCTCCTACAATGAGCAGTTCTTC. This chain connects TRBV20-1 to TRBJ2-1; D is possibly TRBD2 (6 bases). This CDR3 contains 19 residues. Germline CDR1 reads DFQATT; CDR2 reads SNEGSKA (reference sequence). Trimming shortened V by 4 bases and J by 0 bases, and 25 bases separated the two germline ends.

The CDR3: CASSQDAITDTQYF. The CDR3 DNA is TGCGCCAGCAGCCAAGATGCGATCACAGATACGCAGTATTTT. The J gene is TRBJ2-3, the V gene TRBV4-3, with D uncertain. Germline lookup yields CDR1 LGHNA and CDR2 YSLEER. The V gene lost 0 bases and the J gene lost 2 bases, with 6 bases spanning the gap. CDR3 size: 14 residues.

This clonotype was seen a few times. J is TRBJ2-3 and V is TRBV5-6, with no clear D. With 3 bases removed from V and 7 bases from J, the gap between germline ends came to 15 bases. CDR1 SGHDT and CDR2 YYEEEE come from the germline V gene. CDR3 length: 14 amino acids. The CDR3 DNA reads TGTGCCAGCAGCTCACCTCCCAGGAAAAATACGCAGTATTTT. Translated, it gives CASSSPPRKNTQYF. The full variable domain, completed using reference TRBV5-6 and TRBJ2-3, is DAGVTQSPTHLIKTRGQQVTLRCSPKSGHDTVSWYQQALGQGPQFIFQYYEEEERQRGNFPDRFSGHQFPNYSSELNVNALLLGDSALYLCASSSPPRKNTQYFGPGTRLTVL.

The gene calls are TRBV6-2 or TRBV6-3 and TRBJ2-3; D unclear. Per germline, CDR1 MNHEY and CDR2 SVGEGT. The V gene lost 8 bases and the J gene lost 4 bases, with 10 bases spanning the gap. The CDR3 is 12 amino acids. The CDR3 nucleotides read TGTGCCAGCGTTGAGGCCCCAGATACGCAGTATTTT. The encoded protein is CASVEAPDTQYF.

V and J are TRBV6-2 or TRBV6-3 and TRBJ2-2; perhaps TRBD2 as D (6 bases). CDR3 length: 14 amino acids. Germline lookup yields CDR1 MNHEY and CDR2 SVGEGT. Trimming took 2 bases from V and 3 from J, leaving 7 bases between them. CDR3 bases: TGTGCCAGCAGTTACACGGGGGACACCGGGGAGCTGTTTTTT. As protein: CASSYTGDTGELFF.

This clonotype was found a few times. The gene calls are TRBV5-1 and TRBJ2-1, with TRBD2 as a possible D gene (6 bases). This CDR3 is 14 amino acids long. Germline CDR1 reads SGHRS; CDR2 reads YFSETQ. Trimming removed 6 bases at V and 7 bases at J, with 17 bases between. This CDR3 is CASTPGGSENEQFF. The DNA for the CDR3 is TGCGCCAGCACCCCCGGAGGGAGTGAAAATGAGCAGTTCTTC.

This clonotype was seen more than once but under ten times. For the CDR3, the DNA is TGCGCCAGCAGCTCGGACAGGGGGCAGAACACTGAAGCTTTCTTT. Protein sequence: CASSSDRGQNTEAFF. The V and J genes are TRBV5-1 and TRBJ1-1; 11 bases line up with TRBD1. With V trimmed by 3 bases and J by 1 base, 2 bases remained unmatched. Germline-derived CDR1 and CDR2 are SGHRS and YFSETQ. The CDR3 sequence is 15 residues long.

This chain links TRBV29-1 with TRBJ2-7; D is perhaps TRBD1 (5 bases). Germline V gene sequence: CDR1 SQVTM, CDR2 ANQGSEA. Trimming removed 4 bases at V and 7 bases at J, with 17 bases between. This CDR3 region has 13 residues. In DNA form, the CDR3 reads TGCAGCGTTGCCCCCACAGGTCCTGGTGAGCAGTACTTC. Translating it yields CSVAPTGPGEQYF.

There are a few counts of this clonotype. The chain uses TRBV4-3 and TRBJ1-2; D gene uncertain. The CDR3 runs to 15 residues. Germline V gene lookup returns CDR1 LGHNA and CDR2 YSLEER. V lost 4 bases to trimming and J lost 8 bases, with 20 bases between them. DNA for the CDR3: TGCGCCAGCAGCCCCAATCCGGAACCGCTAACGGGCTACACCTTC. Amino acids: CASSPNPEPLTGYTF.

The table lists this clonotype with a few counts. The V and J genes are TRBV29-1 and TRBJ1-2, with TRBD1 matching 7 bases. The CDR3 is 16 residues long. J lost 4 bases, V lost 4 bases, and 15 bases had no gene match. Germline CDR1 SQVTM, CDR2 ANQGSEA. The CDR3 DNA is TGCAGCGTTGTTCCCCGCCGTACAGGGGACTCCTATGGCTACACCTTC. Its translation: CSVVPRRTGDSYGYTF.

This clonotype occurred a few times. The chain employs TRBV2 and TRBJ1-6, with D tentatively TRBD1 (5 bases). Germline loops: CDR1 SNHLY, CDR2 FYNNEI. The CDR3 sequence is 15 residues long. The V end lost 10 bases, the J end lost 6 bases, and 19 bases lay between the germline ends. The CDR3 here is CATQTEGYANSPLHF. In DNA, the CDR3 is TGTGCCACCCAGACAGAGGGATACGCTAATTCACCCCTCCACTTT.

This clonotype was observed a few times. The chain is built from TRBV20-1 and TRBJ1-1, with 8 bases fitting TRBD1. CDR3 length: 14 amino acids. Per the germline V gene, CDR1 is DFQATT and CDR2 is SNEGSKA (reference sequence). Trimming removed 2 bases from V and 4 bases from J; junction bases left unmatched: 6. The DNA of the CDR3 is TGCAGTGCTAGACCCCAGGGGGCGGTCACTGAAGCTTTCTTT. Translation: CSARPQGAVTEAFF.

This clonotype was seen repeatedly, ten times or more. DNA for the CDR3: TGTGCCAGCAGCCTAGAACCGACAGGGGACTTCTCTGAAGCTTTCTTT. It specifies CASSLEPTGDFSEAFF. The genes are TRBV7-2 and TRBJ1-1; TRBD1 aligns across 8 bases. V was clipped by 5 bases and J by 6 bases; unmatched bases: 14. There are 16 residues in the CDR3. Germline V gives CDR1 SGHTA, CDR2 FQGNSA.

The V and J genes are TRBV6-1 and TRBJ2-5, with unresolved D. Trimming took off 6 bases at V and 7 bases at J, with 24 bases between the two ends. The CDR3 is 16 amino acids. Germline CDR1 reads MNHNS; CDR2 reads SASEGT. This chain's CDR3 is CASRLQVGPTGGTQYF. The CDR3 region has the DNA TGTGCCAGCAGACTCCAGGTTGGGCCTACGGGTGGGACCCAGTACTTC.

This clonotype was counted a few times. V gene TRBV12-3 or TRBV12-4 combines with J gene TRBJ1-4, with a possible D match to TRBD1 (5 bases). This CDR3 is built from 14 residues. V lost 6 bases to trimming and J lost 6 bases, with 14 bases between them. CDR3 nucleotides: TGTGCCAGCAGATCGGGCCGGGGGGATGAAAAACTGTTTTTT. Translated, it gives CASRSGRGDEKLFF.

This sequence joins TRBV20-1 and TRBJ1-1; possible D gene TRBD1, 5 bases. The CDR3 spans 14 residues. Germline V gene lookup returns CDR1 DFQATT and CDR2 SNEGSKA (reference sequence). Trimming took off 7 bases at V and 1 base at J, with 16 bases between the two ends. The CDR3 nucleotides are TGCAGTGGCCGATCCGGGACGGCGAACACTGAAGCTTTCTTT. Its translation: CSGRSGTANTEAFF.